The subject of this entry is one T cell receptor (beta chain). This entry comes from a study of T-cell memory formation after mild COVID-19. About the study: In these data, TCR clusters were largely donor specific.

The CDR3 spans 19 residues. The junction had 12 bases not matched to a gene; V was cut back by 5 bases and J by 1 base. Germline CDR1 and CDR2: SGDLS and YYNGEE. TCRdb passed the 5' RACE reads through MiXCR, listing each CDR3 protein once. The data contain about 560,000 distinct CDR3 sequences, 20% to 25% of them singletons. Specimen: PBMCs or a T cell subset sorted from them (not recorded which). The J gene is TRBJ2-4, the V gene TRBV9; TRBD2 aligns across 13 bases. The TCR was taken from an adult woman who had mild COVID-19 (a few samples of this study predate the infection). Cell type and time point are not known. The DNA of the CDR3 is TGTGCCAGCAGTGACACTAGCGGGGGGGAACTCGGGGCCAAAAACATTCAGTACTTC. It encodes CASSDTSGGELGAKNIQYF.